Described below is a single TCR beta chain sequence and its context. Per the authors' pipeline: Amplified reference gene primers provided the basis for estimating nucleated cell counts. Repertoires were generated with immunoSEQ multiplex PCR, while TCRdb's copy carries only in-frame clones and drops some. That table furnishes V, J and clone size, whereas the DNA furnished D and trimming. The table includes approximately 200,000 clones, roughly 80% detected once. The entry originates in a study of blood T cell repertoires in COVID-19. At the level of the study: Acute and convalescent COVID-19 specimens originated in the United States, Italy and Spain. T cells, B-cell-depleted T cells, or PBMCs supplied cDNA or gDNA.

With 6 bases clipped from V and 0 bases from J, the junction kept 5 bases outside the gene matches. The CDR3 is 16 residues long. The germline V gene encodes CDR1 MNHEY and CDR2 SMNVEV (reference sequence). This chain joins TRBV27 and TRBJ1-6, with 7 bases fitting TRBD1. Sequences were obtained from peripheral blood. The receptor was isolated from a woman aged 55-69 years who had recovered from COVID-19. CDR3 DNA sequence: TGTGCCAGCAGCCAGAGGGACAGCTCCTATAATTCACCCCTCCACTTT. As protein: CASSQRDSSYNSPLHF.